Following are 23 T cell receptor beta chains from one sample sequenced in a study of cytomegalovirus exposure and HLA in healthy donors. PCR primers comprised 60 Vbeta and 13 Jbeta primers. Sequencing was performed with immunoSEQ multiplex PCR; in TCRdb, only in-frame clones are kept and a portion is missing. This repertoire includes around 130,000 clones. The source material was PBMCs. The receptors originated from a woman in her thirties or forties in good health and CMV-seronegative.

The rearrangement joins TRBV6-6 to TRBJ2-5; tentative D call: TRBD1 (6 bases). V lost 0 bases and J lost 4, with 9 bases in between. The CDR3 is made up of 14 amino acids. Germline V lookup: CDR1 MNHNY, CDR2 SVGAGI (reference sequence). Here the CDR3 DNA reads TGTGCCAGCAGTTACTCAGGGGGACCAGAGACCCAGTACTTC. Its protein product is CASSYSGGPETQYF.

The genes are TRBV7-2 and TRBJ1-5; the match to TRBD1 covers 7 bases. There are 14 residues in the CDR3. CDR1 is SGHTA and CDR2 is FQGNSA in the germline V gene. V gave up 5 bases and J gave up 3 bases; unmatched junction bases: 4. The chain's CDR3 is CASSPTGINQPQHF. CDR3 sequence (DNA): TGTGCCAGCAGCCCGACAGGGATCAATCAGCCCCAGCATTTT. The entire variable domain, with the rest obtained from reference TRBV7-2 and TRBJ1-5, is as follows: GAGVSQSPSNKVTEKGKDVELRCDPISGHTALYWYRQSLGQGLEFLIYFQGNSAPDKSGLPSDRFSAERTGGSVSTLTIQRTQQEDSAVYLCASSPTGINQPQHFGDGTRLSIL.

CDR3 sequence reads: CASSINPRPGGNQPQHF. The CDR3 bases are TGTGCCAGTAGTATAAACCCTCGACCAGGCGGCAATCAGCCCCAGCATTTT. The chain joins TRBV19 to TRBJ1-5, with D unresolved. Deletions cut 2 bases from V and 2 bases from J, with 16 bases between. The CDR3 totals 17 residues. CDR1 and CDR2 from the germline V gene are LNHDA and SQIVND (reference sequence).

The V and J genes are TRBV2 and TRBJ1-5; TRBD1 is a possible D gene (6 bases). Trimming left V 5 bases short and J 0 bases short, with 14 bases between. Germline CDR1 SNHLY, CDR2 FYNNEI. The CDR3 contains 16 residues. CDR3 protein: CASSTSYRASNQPQHF. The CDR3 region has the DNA TGTGCCAGCAGTACGAGTTACAGGGCTAGCAATCAGCCCCAGCATTTT.

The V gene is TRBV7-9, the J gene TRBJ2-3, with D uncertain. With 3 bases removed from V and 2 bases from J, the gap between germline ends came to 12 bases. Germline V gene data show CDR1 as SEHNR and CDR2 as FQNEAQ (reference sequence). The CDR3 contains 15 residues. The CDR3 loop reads CASSFLERVTDTQYF. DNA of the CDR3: TGTGCCAGCAGCTTCTTAGAACGGGTCACAGATACGCAGTATTTT.

CDR3 region: CASSHGTGAQETQYF. CDR3 in DNA: TGTGCCAGCAGCCACGGGACAGGGGCCCAAGAGACCCAGTACTTC. V usage is TRBV7-2 and J usage is TRBJ2-5, with TRBD1 matching 10 bases. V shed 5 bases, J shed 1 base, and the junction held 4 bases outside the gene matches. This CDR3 has 15 amino acids. The germline gives CDR1 SGHTA, CDR2 FQGNSA. Full variable domain (rest looked up from reference TRBV7-2 and TRBJ2-5): GAGVSQSPSNKVTEKGKDVELRCDPISGHTALYWYRQSLGQGLEFLIYFQGNSAPDKSGLPSDRFSAERTGGSVSTLTIQRTQQEDSAVYLCASSHGTGAQETQYFGPGTRLLVL.

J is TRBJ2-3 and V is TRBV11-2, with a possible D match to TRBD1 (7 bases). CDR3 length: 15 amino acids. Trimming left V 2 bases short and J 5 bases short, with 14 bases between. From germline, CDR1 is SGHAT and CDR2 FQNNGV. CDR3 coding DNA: TGTGCCAGCAGCTTACTACAGGGGAGGAGAGATACGCAGTATTTT. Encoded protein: CASSLLQGRRDTQYF.

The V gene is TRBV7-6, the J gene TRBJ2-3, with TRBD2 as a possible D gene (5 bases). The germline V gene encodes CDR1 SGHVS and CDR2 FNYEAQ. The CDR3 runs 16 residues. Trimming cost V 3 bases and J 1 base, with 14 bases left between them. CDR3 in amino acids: CASSLRGAVGTDTQYF. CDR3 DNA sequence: TGTGCCAGCAGCTTGCGTGGAGCGGTAGGCACAGATACGCAGTATTTT.

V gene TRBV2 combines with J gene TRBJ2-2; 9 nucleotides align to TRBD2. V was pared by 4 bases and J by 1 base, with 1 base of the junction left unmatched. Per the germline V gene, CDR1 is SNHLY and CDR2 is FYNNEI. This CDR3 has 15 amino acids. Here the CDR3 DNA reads TGTGCCAGCAGTGTGACTAGCGGGAACACCGGGGAGCTGTTTTTT. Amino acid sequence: CASSVTSGNTGELFF.

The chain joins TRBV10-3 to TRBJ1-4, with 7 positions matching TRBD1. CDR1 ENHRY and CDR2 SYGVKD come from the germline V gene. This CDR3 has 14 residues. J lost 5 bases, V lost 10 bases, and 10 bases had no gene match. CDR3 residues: CATSEGQKNEKLFF. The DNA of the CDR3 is TGTGCCACGTCTGAGGGACAGAAGAATGAAAAACTGTTTTTT.

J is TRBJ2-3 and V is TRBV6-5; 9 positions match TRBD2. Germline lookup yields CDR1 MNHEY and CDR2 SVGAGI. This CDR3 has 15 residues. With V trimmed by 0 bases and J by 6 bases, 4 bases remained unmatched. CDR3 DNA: TGTGCCAGCAGTTACTCGGCGGGGGGGCCGGATACGCAGTATTTT. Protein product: CASSYSAGGPDTQYF.

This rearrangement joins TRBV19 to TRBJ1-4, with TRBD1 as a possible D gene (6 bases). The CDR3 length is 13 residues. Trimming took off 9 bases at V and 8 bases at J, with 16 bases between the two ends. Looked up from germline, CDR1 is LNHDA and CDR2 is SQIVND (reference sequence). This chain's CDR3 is CASLDRRGEKLFF. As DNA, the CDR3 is TGTGCCAGCCTCGACAGGAGAGGCGAAAAACTGTTTTTT.

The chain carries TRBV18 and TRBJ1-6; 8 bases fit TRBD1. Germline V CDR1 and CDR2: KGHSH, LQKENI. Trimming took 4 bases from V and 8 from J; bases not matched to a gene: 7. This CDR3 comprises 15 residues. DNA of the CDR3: TGTGCCAGCTCACGGGAGACAGGGGTGCATTCACCCCTCCACTTT. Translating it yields CASSRETGVHSPLHF.

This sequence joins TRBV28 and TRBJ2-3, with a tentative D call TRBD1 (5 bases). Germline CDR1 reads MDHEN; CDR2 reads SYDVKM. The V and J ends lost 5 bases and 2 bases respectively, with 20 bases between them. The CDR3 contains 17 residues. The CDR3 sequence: CASSGREGAQLTDTQYF. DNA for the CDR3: TGTGCCAGCAGTGGCCGAGAAGGGGCGCAGCTCACAGATACGCAGTATTTT.

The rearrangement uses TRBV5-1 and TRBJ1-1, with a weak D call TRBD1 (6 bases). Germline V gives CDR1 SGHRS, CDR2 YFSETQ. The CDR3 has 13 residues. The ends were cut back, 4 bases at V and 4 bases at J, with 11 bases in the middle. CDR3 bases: TGCGCCAGCAGCGGGCAGGGGAGCACTGAAGCTTTCTTT. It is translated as CASSGQGSTEAFF.

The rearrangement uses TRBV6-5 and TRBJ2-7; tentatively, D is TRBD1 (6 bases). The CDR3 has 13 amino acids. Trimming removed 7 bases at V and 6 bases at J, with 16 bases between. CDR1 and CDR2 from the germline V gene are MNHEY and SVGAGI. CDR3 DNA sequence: TGTGCCAGCACCCCCGGACAGAGATTCGAGCAGTACTTC. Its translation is CASTPGQRFEQYF.

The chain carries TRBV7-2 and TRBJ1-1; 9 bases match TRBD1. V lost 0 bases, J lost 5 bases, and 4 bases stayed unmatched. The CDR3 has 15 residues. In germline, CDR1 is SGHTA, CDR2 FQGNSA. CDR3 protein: CASSLAQGARTEAFF. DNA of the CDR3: TGTGCCAGCAGCTTAGCACAGGGGGCCCGAACTGAAGCTTTCTTT.

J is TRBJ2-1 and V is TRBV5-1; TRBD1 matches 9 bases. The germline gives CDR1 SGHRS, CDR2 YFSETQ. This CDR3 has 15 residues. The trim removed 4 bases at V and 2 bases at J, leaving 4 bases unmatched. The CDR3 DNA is TGCGCCAGCAGCCTGGGACAGGGACCCTACAATGAGCAGTTCTTC. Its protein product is CASSLGQGPYNEQFF.

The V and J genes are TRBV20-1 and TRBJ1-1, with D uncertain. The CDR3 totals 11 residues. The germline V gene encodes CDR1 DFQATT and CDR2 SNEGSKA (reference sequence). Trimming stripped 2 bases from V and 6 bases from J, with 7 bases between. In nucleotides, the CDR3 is TGCAGTGCTAGACCTTCGGCTGAAGCTTTCTTT. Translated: CSARPSAEAFF.

The DNA of the CDR3 is TGCGCCAGCAGTGAGAGCCGCACAGATACGCAGTATTTT. It translates to CASSESRTDTQYF. The chain combines TRBV10-2 with TRBJ2-3; D unresolved. V was clipped by 2 bases and J by 1 base, with 4 bases between them. In germline, CDR1 is WSHSY, CDR2 SAAADI. The CDR3 is 13 residues long.

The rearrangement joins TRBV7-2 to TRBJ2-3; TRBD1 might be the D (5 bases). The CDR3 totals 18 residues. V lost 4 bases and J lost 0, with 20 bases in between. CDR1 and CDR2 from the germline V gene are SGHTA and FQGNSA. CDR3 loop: CASSSLTPWGYSTDTQYF. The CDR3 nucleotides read TGTGCCAGCAGCTCCCTGACCCCGTGGGGCTATAGCACAGATACGCAGTATTTT. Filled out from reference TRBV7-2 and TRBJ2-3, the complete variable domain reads GAGVSQSPSNKVTEKGKDVELRCDPISGHTALYWYRQSLGQGLEFLIYFQGNSAPDKSGLPSDRFSAERTGGSVSTLTIQRTQQEDSAVYLCASSSLTPWGYSTDTQYFGPGTRLTVL.

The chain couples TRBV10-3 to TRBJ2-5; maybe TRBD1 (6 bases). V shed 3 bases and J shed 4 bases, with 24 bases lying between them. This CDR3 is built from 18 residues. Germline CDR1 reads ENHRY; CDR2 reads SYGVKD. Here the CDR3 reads CAISDGDRQVGATETQYF. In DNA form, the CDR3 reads TGTGCCATCAGTGATGGAGATAGACAGGTTGGGGCTACAGAGACCCAGTACTTC.

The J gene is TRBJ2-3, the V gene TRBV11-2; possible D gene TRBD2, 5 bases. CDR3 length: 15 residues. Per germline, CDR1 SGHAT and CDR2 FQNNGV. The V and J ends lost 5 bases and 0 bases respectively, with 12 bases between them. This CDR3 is CASSLARASTDTQYF. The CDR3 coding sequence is TGTGCCAGCAGCCTCGCGCGGGCGAGCACAGATACGCAGTATTTT. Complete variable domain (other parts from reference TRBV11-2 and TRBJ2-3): EAGVAQSPRYKIIEKRQSVAFWCNPISGHATLYWYQQILGQGPKLLIQFQNNGVVDDSQLPKDRFSAERLKGVDSTLKIQPAKLEDSAVYLCASSLARASTDTQYFGPGTRLTVL.